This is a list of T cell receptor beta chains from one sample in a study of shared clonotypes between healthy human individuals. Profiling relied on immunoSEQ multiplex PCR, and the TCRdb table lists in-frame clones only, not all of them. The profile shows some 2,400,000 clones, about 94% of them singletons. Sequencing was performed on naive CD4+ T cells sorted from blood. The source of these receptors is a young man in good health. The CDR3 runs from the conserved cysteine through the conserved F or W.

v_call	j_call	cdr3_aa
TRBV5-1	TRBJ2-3	CASSLRLAVRTDTQYF
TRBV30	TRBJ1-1	CAWSVAGQNTEAFF
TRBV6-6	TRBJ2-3	CASSRLAPKATDTQYF
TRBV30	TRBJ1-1	CAWSARNAEAFF
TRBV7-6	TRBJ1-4	CASSLQQLATNEKLFF
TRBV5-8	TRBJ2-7	CASSLRTSGGGGEQYF
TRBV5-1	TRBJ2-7	CASSLRDRGDEQYF
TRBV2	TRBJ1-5	CASGGQGLSNQPQHF
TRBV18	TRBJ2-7	CASSPGTGPYEQYF
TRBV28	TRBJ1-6	CASSSPGTGYSSPLHF
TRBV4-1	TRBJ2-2	CASSQSQGTRELFF